This T cell receptor beta chain was identified during a study of shared clonotypes between healthy human individuals. Clones were sequenced by immunoSEQ multiplex PCR, and TCRdb holds only the in-frame ones, with some missing. The sample lists fewer than 1.4 million clones; 78% were seen once. The V segment lost 2 bases and the J segment 4 bases; nucleotides outside the gene matches: 6. There are 15 residues in the CDR3. CDR1 SGHNT and CDR2 YYREEE come from the germline V gene (reference sequence). This chain links TRBV5-4 with TRBJ2-5, with TRBD1 matching over 9 bases. The sequencing sample was made of memory CD4+ T cells from PBMCs. Documented subset: CD45RA-negative fraction. The sequence was collected from a man between 18 and 29 years old in good health. Some clones in this sample may be carry-over from other donors' samples. Here the CDR3 reads CASSLGQGSSETQYF. CDR3 in DNA: TGTGCCAGCAGCTTAGGACAGGGGTCCTCAGAGACCCAGTACTTC.